This T cell receptor beta chain was captured by sequencing in a study of CD8+CD57+ T cells in acquired aplastic anemia. Study results and caveats: Patients and controls shared just under 30 CD8+ CDR3 sequences, highly expressed in patients.

This clonotype has a count of ten or more. The antigen remains undetermined. Germline CDR1 reads SEHNR; CDR2 reads FQNEAQ (reference sequence). The CDR3 contains 14 residues. Trimming shortened V by 1 base and J by 4 bases, and 8 bases separated the two germline ends. The template for TCR beta VDJ and CDR3 sequence profiling was genomic DNA. TCRdb ran MiXCR on the reads and lists one entry per CDR3 protein. The sample has under 250,000 distinct CDR3 sequences, 45% to 50% seen once; the top ten hold 7% to 10%. Sequencing was done on patients that had shown CD8+CD57+ cell expansion by flow cytometry. The V call is TRBV7-9, the J call TRBJ1-5, with a possible D match to TRBD1 (5 bases). The specimen sequenced was sorted CD4+, CD8+, or CD8+CD57+ T cells (not recorded which) from PBMCs. This receptor was identified in a human donor with aplastic anemia. The CDR3 spells CASSLGGLNQPQHF. The CDR3 region has the DNA TGTGCCAGCAGCTTAGGGGGACTGAATCAGCCCCAGCATTTT.